This T cell receptor (beta chain) was obtained from a study of CD8 T cell repertoires and HIV-1 epitope variants. Across the study: T cells were stimulated with Twenty-five Gag and Nef peptides separately. Equal numbers of autologous T cell-negative cells presented antigen to enriched T cells. IL-2, IL-7 and IL-15 were added on days 3 and 7 of approximately 11-day cultures.

Measured with immunoSEQ multiplex PCR; TCRdb has only the in-frame clones, and not every one. The sample yields under 7,000 clones, around two thirds seen once. As concerns this clone: Its antigen is as yet unknown.

Sequencing was carried out using cultured CD8+ T cells derived from PBMCs. The clonotype was recovered from a male donor with HIV.

In DNA, the CDR3 is TGCGCCAGCAGCTTGTCGGGGCCCGAGGGAAACATTCAGTACTTC. The encoded protein is CASSLSGPEGNIQYF. This chain uses TRBV5-1 with TRBJ2-4; TRBD1 or TRBD2 may be the D gene (5 bases each). The CDR3 sequence is 15 residues long. CDR1 is SGHRS, CDR2 YFSETQ, per germline. The V and J ends lost 1 base and 6 bases respectively, with 14 bases between them.